The clone carrying this T cell receptor beta chain has a handful of counts. The libraries were made with immunoSEQ v3. The protocol was immunoSEQ multiplex PCR, while the TCRdb copy is restricted to in-frame clones and leaves out a portion. Of 25,000 to 30,000 clones listed, roughly three fifths are singletons. This CDR3 spans 14 amino acids. V was cut by 7 bases and J by 4 bases, with 13 bases left in between. The germline CDR1 and CDR2 sequences are MRHNA and SNTAGT. Time point given: pre-treatment sample, taken before nivolumab and TIL therapy. The tumor samples were excised metastases, mostly pleural nodules or supraclavicular lymph nodes. The data were obtained in a study of TIL therapy for anti-PD-1-resistant metastatic lung cancer.

Sequencing was performed on tumor tissue, taken at baseline. This sequence originates from a woman aged 30 to 85 with non-small cell lung cancer. The chain recombines TRBV6-4 with TRBJ2-2, with a possible D match to TRBD2 (6 bases). CDR3 loop: CASTGTPGTGELFF. Here the CDR3 DNA reads TGTGCCAGCACCGGGACTCCAGGCACCGGGGAGCTGTTTTTT.